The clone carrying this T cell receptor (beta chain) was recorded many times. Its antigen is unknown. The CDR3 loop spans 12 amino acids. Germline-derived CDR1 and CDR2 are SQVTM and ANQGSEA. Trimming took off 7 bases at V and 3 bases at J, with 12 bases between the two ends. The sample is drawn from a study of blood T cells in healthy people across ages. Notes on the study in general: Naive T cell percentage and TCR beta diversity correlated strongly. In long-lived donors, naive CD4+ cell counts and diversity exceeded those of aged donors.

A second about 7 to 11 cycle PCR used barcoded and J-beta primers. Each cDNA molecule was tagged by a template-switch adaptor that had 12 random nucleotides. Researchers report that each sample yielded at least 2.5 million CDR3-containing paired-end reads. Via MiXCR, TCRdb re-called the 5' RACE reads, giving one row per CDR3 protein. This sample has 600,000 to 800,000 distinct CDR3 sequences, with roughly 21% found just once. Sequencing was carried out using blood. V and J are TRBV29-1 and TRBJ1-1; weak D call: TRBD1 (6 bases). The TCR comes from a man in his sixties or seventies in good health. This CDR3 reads CSATGYDTEAFF. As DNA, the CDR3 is TGCAGCGCCACAGGGTATGACACTGAAGCTTTCTTT.